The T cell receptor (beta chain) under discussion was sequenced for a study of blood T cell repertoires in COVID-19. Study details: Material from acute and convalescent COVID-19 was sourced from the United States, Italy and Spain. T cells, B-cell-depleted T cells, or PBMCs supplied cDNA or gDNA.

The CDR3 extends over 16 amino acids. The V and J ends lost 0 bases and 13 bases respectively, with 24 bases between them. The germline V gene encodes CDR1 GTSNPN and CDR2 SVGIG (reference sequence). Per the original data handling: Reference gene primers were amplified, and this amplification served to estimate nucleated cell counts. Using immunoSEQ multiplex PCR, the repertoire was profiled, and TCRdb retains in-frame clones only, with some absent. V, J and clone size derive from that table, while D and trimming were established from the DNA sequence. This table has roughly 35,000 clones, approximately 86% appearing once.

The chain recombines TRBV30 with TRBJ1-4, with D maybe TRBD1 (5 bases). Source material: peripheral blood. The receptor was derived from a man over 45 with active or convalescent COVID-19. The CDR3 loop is CAWSVLLFGDSRRLFF. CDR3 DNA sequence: TGTGCCTGGAGTGTACTCCTATTTGGCGACAGTCGGAGACTGTTTTTT. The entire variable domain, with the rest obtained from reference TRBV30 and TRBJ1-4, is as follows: SQTIHQWPATLVQPVGSPLSLECTVEGTSNPNLYWYRQAAGRGLQLLFYSVGIGQISSEVPQNLSASRPQDRQFILSSKKLLLSDSGFYLCAWSVLLFGDSRRLFFGSGTQLSVL.